This T cell receptor (beta chain) originates from a study of T cell responses to AZD1222 COVID-19 vaccine. Study-level findings and limits: At 160-218 and 743-854, vaccine-associated CD4 TCRs were dominant, and they spanned spike. AZD1222 recipients seropositive at baseline numbered only five to seven.

The analysis combined second doses at about 4 or about 12 weeks. Points on this clone: The antigen is undetermined.

TCRdb's copy holds only in-frame clones and misses some; the assay was immunoSEQ multiplex PCR. The table lists around 180,000 clones, 94% of them singletons. Between the trimmed V and J ends, which lost 3 bases and 4 bases, there was a span of 4 bases. The length of the CDR3 is 12 residues. Germline V gives CDR1 PRHDT, CDR2 FYEKMQ (reference sequence). The chain is built from TRBV13 and TRBJ1-3; the D is unclear. This sequence was found in an adult who received the AZD1222 COVID-19 vaccine. The input for sequencing was peripheral blood, taken 28 days after the second AZD1222 dose. The CDR3 loop is CASSFSGNTIYF. In nucleotides, the CDR3 is TGTGCCAGCAGCTTCTCCGGAAACACCATATATTTT.